These 7 T cell receptor beta chains were all obtained from the same sample, sequenced in a study of OX40 agonist ivuxolimab in advanced cancers. Method: immunoSEQ multiplex PCR; TCRdb's copy keeps in-frame clones and lacks some. Of about 72,000 clones in the sample, 87% are singletons; the top ten hold approximately 1.4%. The specimen was CD4+ or CD8+ T cells sorted from blood, collected in a trial of the OX40 agonist ivuxolimab. The origin of the receptors is an adult with an advanced solid tumor such as melanoma, head and neck, liver or kidney cancer.

The V call is TRBV27, the J call TRBJ1-2, with 11 bases identical to TRBD1. J was trimmed by 3 bases and V by 4 bases; bases with no gene match: 4. Germline CDR1 reads MNHEY; CDR2 reads SMNVEV (reference sequence). There are 15 residues in the CDR3. In DNA form, the CDR3 reads TGTGCCAGCAGTTACAGGACAGGGGGCGACTATGGCTACACCTTC. Protein product: CASSYRTGGDYGYTF.

This clone was observed a single time. The chain links TRBV9 to TRBJ1-5; D is unclear. This CDR3 has 13 residues. The V end lost 0 bases, the J end lost 16 bases, and 17 bases lay between the germline ends. Germline CDR1 reads SGDLS; CDR2 reads YYNGEE. In DNA form, the CDR3 reads TGTGCCAGCAGCGTAGTCGAGGGAGCCGGGCTTCATTTT. Translated: CASSVVEGAGLHF.

This clone occurred a few times. CDR3 protein: CASSATGIGDQPQHF. The CDR3 coding sequence is TGTGCCAGCAGCGCGACCGGGATTGGAGATCAGCCCCAGCATTTT. The V and J genes are TRBV9 and TRBJ1-5; D ambiguous. Germline CDR1 and CDR2: SGDLS and YYNGEE. The CDR3 is 15 amino acids. The germline V and J ends were trimmed by 3 bases and 5 bases, with 15 bases remaining between them.

The gene calls are TRBV6-1 and TRBJ1-5; D not certain. Germline assignment: CDR1 MNHNS and CDR2 SASEGT. V was pared by 6 bases and J by 7 bases, with 16 bases between. This CDR3 is 14 amino acids long. CDR3 loop: CASSRGGVGQPQHF. As DNA, the CDR3 is TGTGCCAGCAGCCGCGGCGGGGTTGGGCAGCCCCAGCATTTT.

CDR3 bases: TGTGCCAGCAGCTTAGTGGCACTAGCGATGGGGAATGAGCAGTTCTTC. Translated: CASSLVALAMGNEQFF. The chain combines TRBV11-2 with TRBJ2-1; TRBD2 matches 7 bases. Germline values: CDR1 SGHAT, CDR2 FQNNGV. Trimming took 1 base from V and 7 from J; bases not matched to a gene: 10. The CDR3 is 16 residues long. The full variable domain, in which reference TRBV11-2 and TRBJ2-1 provide the parts outside the CDR3, is EAGVAQSPRYKIIEKRQSVAFWCNPISGHATLYWYQQILGQGPKLLIQFQNNGVVDDSQLPKDRFSAERLKGVDSTLKIQPAKLEDSAVYLCASSLVALAMGNEQFFGPGTRLTVL.

This rearrangement joins TRBV30 to TRBJ2-5; D unclear. CDR1 is GTSNPN, CDR2 SVGIG, per germline (reference sequence). The CDR3 spans 13 residues. Trimming removed 0 bases from V and 5 bases from J, with 10 bases in between. Here the CDR3 DNA reads TGTGCCTGGAGTGTCAGGAACTCGGAGACCCAGTACTTC. Translation: CAWSVRNSETQYF.

J is TRBJ2-7 and V is TRBV10-1; TRBD1 matches 7 bases. The V gene's germline CDR1 is WNHNN and CDR2 SYGVQD (reference sequence). The CDR3 loop spans 12 amino acids. The V and J ends lost 6 bases and 7 bases, in that order; junction bases with no gene match: 6. The CDR3 bases are TGCGCCAGCAGCACGAGACAGGGAGAGCAGTACTTC. Its translation: CASSTRQGEQYF.